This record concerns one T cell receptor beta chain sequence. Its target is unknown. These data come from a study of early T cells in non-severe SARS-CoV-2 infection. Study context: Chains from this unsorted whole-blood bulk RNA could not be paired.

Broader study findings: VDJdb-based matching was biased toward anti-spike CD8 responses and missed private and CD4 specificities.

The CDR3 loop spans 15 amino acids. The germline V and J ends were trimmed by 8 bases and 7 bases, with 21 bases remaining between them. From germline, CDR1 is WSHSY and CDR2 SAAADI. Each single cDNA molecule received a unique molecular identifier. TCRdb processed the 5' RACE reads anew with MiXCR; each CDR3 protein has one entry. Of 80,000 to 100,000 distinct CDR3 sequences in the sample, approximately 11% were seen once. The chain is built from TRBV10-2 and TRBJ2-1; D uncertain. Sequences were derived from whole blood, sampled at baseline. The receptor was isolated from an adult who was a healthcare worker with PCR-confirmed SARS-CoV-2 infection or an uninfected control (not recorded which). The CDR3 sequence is CASRQPTEGGNEQFF. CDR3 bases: TGCGCCAGCCGACAACCGACGGAAGGTGGGAATGAGCAGTTCTTC.